This TCR beta chain emerged from a study of identical twins' blood T cells. Using its own MiXCR run on the 5' RACE reads, TCRdb lists one record per CDR3 protein. This table holds 300,000 to 450,000 distinct CDR3 sequences, about 28% found once. Only a few counts were recorded for this clonotype. The three twin pairs were reared together, likely meeting the same infections. Trimming at V came to 8 bases and at J to 1 base, leaving 10 bases not matched to a gene. The CDR3 totals 16 residues. Sample: PBMCs. This clonotype was sampled from a woman aged 18 to 49 in good health. The rearrangement links TRBV12-3 or TRBV12-4 to TRBJ2-3, with TRBD2 matching over 9 bases. CDR3: CASSNLAGSGTDTQYF. CDR3 DNA sequence: TGTGCCAGCTCGAACCTAGCGGGATCCGGCACAGATACGCAGTATTTT.